This entry lists 4 T cell receptor beta chains sequenced from one sample in a study of T cell changes during pregnancy in multiple sclerosis. Here immunoSEQ multiplex PCR was the method, and the copy in TCRdb shows in-frame clones only, minus some. The sample carries some 100,000 clones, more than 80% recorded once. Sequenced here: peripheral blood, sampled in the second trimester of pregnancy. The receptors here all came from a female donor with multiple sclerosis, enrolled in a pregnancy study.

V and J are TRBV14 and TRBJ2-5; D is uncertain. Trimming pared 1 base from V and 5 bases from J, leaving 8 bases between. Germline loops: CDR1 SGHDN, CDR2 FVKESK. The CDR3 runs to 13 residues. CDR3 in DNA: TGTGCCAGCAGCCAAGGATGGGCGGAGACCCAGTACTTC. Translating gives CASSQGWAETQYF. Based on the CDR3 plus reference TRBV14 and TRBJ2-5, the full variable domain is EAGVTQFPSHSVIEKGQTVTLRCDPISGHDNLYWYRRVMGKEIKFLLHFVKESKQDESGMPNNRFLAERTGGTYSTLKVQPAELEDSGVYFCASSQGWAETQYFGPGTRLLVL.

The rearrangement uses TRBV7-3 and TRBJ2-3; maybe TRBD1 (6 bases). The CDR3 runs to 15 residues. With 5 bases removed from V and 2 bases from J, the gap between germline ends came to 14 bases. Germline V CDR1 and CDR2: SGHTA, FQGTGA. The CDR3 nucleotides are TGTGCCAGCAGCCCCGGGACACTCCACACAGATACGCAGTATTTT. Translating it yields CASSPGTLHTDTQYF.

This rearrangement joins TRBV5-1 to TRBJ2-1; D may be TRBD2 (7 bases). Germline values: CDR1 SGHRS, CDR2 YFSETQ. CDR3 length equals 16 residues. Trimming stripped 4 bases from V and 5 bases from J, with 19 bases between. CDR3 residues: CASSPTFGGGDNEQFF. CDR3 coding DNA: TGCGCCAGCAGCCCCACCTTCGGAGGGGGGGACAATGAGCAGTTCTTC.

The V gene is TRBV27, the J gene TRBJ2-3; TRBD2 matches at 9 bases. With V trimmed by 6 bases and J by 4 bases, 11 bases remained unmatched. This CDR3 region has 16 residues. CDR1 and CDR2 from the germline V gene are MNHEY and SMNVEV (reference sequence). Here the CDR3 reads CASRGRLADPPDTQYF. CDR3 in DNA: TGTGCCAGCAGGGGAAGACTAGCGGACCCTCCAGATACGCAGTATTTT.